This passage covers 21 T cell receptor beta chains from one sample sequenced in a study of control samples from healthy donors and cancer patients (dated by TCRdb to between 2020 and 2021). Receptors were amplified or captured by the immunoSEQ multiplex PCR assay. The immuneACCESS repertoire file appears here via TCRdb, limited to in-frame rearrangements. These files lack a portion of the clones; in checked studies, under half of the deficit traces to unresolved V genes, and the cause of the others is not known. Present in this sample are under 450,000 clones, 75% to 95% of which were seen just once. The top ten clonotypes cover around 6.5% of the sample. Source material: PBMCs. Source of these receptors: a man aged 40-49 years with head and neck cancer.

The chain links TRBV25-1 to TRBJ1-2; D is possibly TRBD1 (5 bases). Germline CDR1 reads MGHDK; CDR2 reads SYGVNS. CDR3 length: 13 amino acids. V was shortened by 3 bases and J by 4 bases, with 9 bases between the two germline ends. The CDR3 spells CASSDGDSYGYTF. DNA of the CDR3: TGTGCCAGCAGTGACGGGGACTCCTATGGCTACACCTTC.

The chain links TRBV7-9 to TRBJ2-7; D gene uncertain. This CDR3 has 14 amino acids. Germline CDR1 and CDR2: SEHNR and FQNEAQ (reference sequence). The V end was cut by 5 bases, the J end by 7 bases, with 18 bases between. CDR3 in amino acids: CASSRGSGFYEQYF. CDR3 in DNA: TGTGCCAGCAGCCGTGGGTCAGGTTTTTATGAGCAGTACTTC.

V is TRBV27 and J is TRBJ1-2, with 7 bases lining up with TRBD1. J lost 2 bases, V lost 7 bases, and 1 base had no gene match. Per germline, CDR1 MNHEY and CDR2 SMNVEV (reference sequence). The CDR3 is 12 amino acids. CDR3 nucleotide sequence: TGTGCCAGCACGACAGGGAACTATGGCTACACCTTC. It encodes CASTTGNYGYTF.

This chain uses TRBV7-2 with TRBJ2-3; D possibly corresponds to TRBD1 (5 bases). This CDR3 contains 14 residues. Trimming left V 2 bases short and J 2 bases short, with 8 bases between. The germline gives CDR1 SGHTA, CDR2 FQGNSA. The chain's CDR3 is CASSLRQYTDTQYF. The CDR3, as DNA: TGTGCCAGCAGCTTACGACAGTACACAGATACGCAGTATTTT.

This chain links TRBV7-9 with TRBJ2-2; 8 nucleotides align to TRBD2. Trimming removed 3 bases from V and 3 bases from J; junction bases left unmatched: 3. CDR3 size: 15 residues. CDR1 and CDR2 (germline): SEHNR, FQNEAQ (reference sequence). CDR3 loop: CASSFVAGYTGELFF. In DNA form, the CDR3 reads TGTGCCAGCAGCTTTGTAGCGGGATACACCGGGGAGCTGTTTTTT. Using reference TRBV7-9 and TRBJ2-2 for the parts outside the CDR3, the full variable domain is DTGVSQNPRHKITKRGQNVTFRCDPISEHNRLYWYRQTLGQGPEFLTYFQNEAQLEKSRLLSDRFSAERPKGSFSTLEIQRTEQGDSAMYLCASSFVAGYTGELFFGEGSRLTVL.

The chain carries TRBV9 and TRBJ2-3; D remains ambiguous. Trimming took off 0 bases at V and 5 bases at J, with 4 bases between the two ends. The V gene's germline CDR1 is SGDLS and CDR2 YYNGEE. This CDR3 spans 12 amino acids. In DNA form, the CDR3 reads TGTGCCAGCAGCGTAGGGGGAGATACGCAGTATTTT. Translation: CASSVGGDTQYF. The full variable domain, in which reference TRBV9 and TRBJ2-3 provide the parts outside the CDR3, is DSGVTQTPKHLITATGQRVTLRCSPRSGDLSVYWYQQSLDQGLQFLIQYYNGEERAKGNILERFSAQQFPDLHSELNLSSLELGDSALYFCASSVGGDTQYFGPGTRLTVL.

The chain couples TRBV19 to TRBJ2-1; 12 nucleotides line up with TRBD1. The CDR3 extends over 18 amino acids. J lost 4 bases, V lost 3 bases, and 10 bases had no gene match. CDR1 and CDR2 from the germline V gene are LNHDA and SQIVND (reference sequence). CDR3 nucleotide sequence: TGTGCCAGTAGTATGGGACAGGGGGCGAGGGGCTTTTACAATGAGCAGTTCTTC. This sequence encodes CASSMGQGARGFYNEQFF.

This clone has just one count. The chain employs TRBV6-4 and TRBJ1-2; no firm D call. Between the trimmed V and J ends, which lost 5 bases and 4 bases, there was a span of 14 bases. The CDR3 totals 14 residues. From germline, CDR1 is MRHNA and CDR2 SNTAGT. The CDR3 bases are TGTGCCAGCAGTTCGGATCCGACCGGCTATGGCTACACCTTC. It yields the protein CASSSDPTGYGYTF.

This chain connects TRBV4-1 to TRBJ2-5; a possible D gene is TRBD1 (6 bases). Per the germline V gene, CDR1 is MGHRA and CDR2 is YSYEKL. The CDR3 is made up of 14 amino acids. Between the trimmed V and J ends, which lost 3 bases and 2 bases, there was a span of 10 bases. This CDR3 is CASSQGANQETQYF. CDR3 in DNA: TGCGCCAGCAGCCAGGGGGCCAATCAAGAGACCCAGTACTTC.

This clone was seen more than once but under ten times. The genes are TRBV18 and TRBJ1-1, with unresolved D. Germline V gene lookup returns CDR1 KGHSH and CDR2 LQKENI. The CDR3 has 12 amino acids. The V gene lost 2 bases and the J gene lost 1 base, with 2 bases spanning the gap. The CDR3 is CASSPENTEAFF. The CDR3 coding sequence is TGTGCCAGCTCACCAGAGAACACTGAAGCTTTCTTT.

J is TRBJ2-1 and V is TRBV3-1 (or the pseudogene TRBV3-2); D is perhaps TRBD2 (7 bases). Per the germline V gene, CDR1 is LGHDT and CDR2 is YNNKEL (reference sequence). Deletions cut 4 bases from V and 9 bases from J, with 19 bases between. This CDR3 spans 15 amino acids. CDR3 sequence (DNA): TGTGCCAGCAGCCGCCCAGGGGATGGGGGGGGTGAGCAGTTCTTC. Translation: CASSRPGDGGGEQFF.

This clone was seen a single time. The V gene is TRBV9, the J gene TRBJ2-6, with D hard to call. Germline values: CDR1 SGDLS, CDR2 YYNGEE. The CDR3 spans 13 residues. Trimming removed 5 bases at V and 2 bases at J, with 5 bases between. CDR3 region: CASSRPGANVLTF. In nucleotides, the CDR3 is TGTGCCAGCAGTAGACCTGGGGCCAACGTCCTGACTTTC.

This chain connects TRBV25-1 to TRBJ2-1; 7 bases agree with TRBD2. Trimming cost V 1 base and J 6 bases; bases outside gene matches: 9. Germline loops: CDR1 MGHDK, CDR2 SYGVNS. The CDR3 is 16 amino acids. DNA for the CDR3: TGTGCCAGCAGTGAATCTGGGGGAGGGCGTTTCAATGAGCAGTTCTTC. Residues: CASSESGGGRFNEQFF.

The chain couples TRBV19 to TRBJ1-1; 8 nucleotides agree with TRBD1. This CDR3 is built from 14 residues. J was trimmed by 2 bases and V by 6 bases; bases with no gene match: 5. CDR1 and CDR2 from the germline V gene are LNHDA and SQIVND (reference sequence). CDR3 residues: CASSWTGYNTEAFF. The DNA for the CDR3 is TGTGCCAGTAGCTGGACAGGGTACAACACTGAAGCTTTCTTT.

The chain carries TRBV14 and TRBJ1-1; no clear D. The CDR3 is 14 amino acids. Per the germline V gene, CDR1 is SGHDN and CDR2 is FVKESK. V was trimmed by 6 bases and J by 1 base, leaving 12 bases between them. The CDR3 region is CASRSAWANTEAFF. The CDR3 DNA follows: TGTGCCAGCAGATCTGCTTGGGCGAACACTGAAGCTTTCTTT. The full variable domain, completed using reference TRBV14 and TRBJ1-1, is EAGVTQFPSHSVIEKGQTVTLRCDPISGHDNLYWYRRVMGKEIKFLLHFVKESKQDESGMPNNRFLAERTGGTYSTLKVQPAELEDSGVYFCASRSAWANTEAFFGQGTRLTVV.

V usage is TRBV30 and J usage is TRBJ2-2; weak D call: TRBD1 (5 bases). Looked up from germline, CDR1 is GTSNPN and CDR2 is SVGIG (reference sequence). The V end was cut by 8 bases, the J end by 3 bases, with 22 bases between. The CDR3 is made up of 16 amino acids. DNA of the CDR3: TGTGCCATTACCTTCCAGGGTCGGATTTACACCGGGGAGCTGTTTTTT. This encodes CAITFQGRIYTGELFF.

The chain links TRBV7-9 to TRBJ1-5; D possibly corresponds to TRBD1 (6 bases). Germline assignment: CDR1 SEHNR and CDR2 FQNEAQ (reference sequence). CDR3 length: 14 amino acids. The V end was cut by 6 bases, the J end by 3 bases, with 12 bases between. CDR3 in amino acids: CASSSGADNQPQHF. The CDR3, as DNA: TGTGCCAGCAGTTCGGGGGCGGACAATCAGCCCCAGCATTTT.

Only a few counts were recorded for this clone. This sequence joins TRBV29-1 and TRBJ1-2; D may be TRBD1 (5 bases). Germline values: CDR1 SQVTM, CDR2 ANQGSEA. The CDR3 is 16 amino acids. Trimming left V 6 bases short and J 4 bases short, with 24 bases between. The CDR3 is CSVSLRQKLGVYGYTF. CDR3 bases: TGCAGCGTCAGCCTAAGACAGAAACTAGGGGTCTATGGCTACACCTTC.

This rearrangement joins TRBV5-1 to TRBJ1-1; no reliable D call. The CDR3 is made up of 14 amino acids. Germline V gene sequence: CDR1 SGHRS, CDR2 YFSETQ. V lost 0 bases, J lost 5 bases, and 11 bases lay in between. As DNA, the CDR3 is TGCGCCAGCAGCTTGGCCCGGGGTGAGACTGAAGCTTTCTTT. It encodes CASSLARGETEAFF.

This clone was recorded once. The J gene is TRBJ2-1, the V gene TRBV27, with a tentative D call TRBD1 (6 bases). The length of the CDR3 is 14 residues. Germline V gene sequence: CDR1 MNHEY, CDR2 SMNVEV (reference sequence). The germline V and J ends were trimmed by 2 bases and 4 bases, with 9 bases remaining between them. CDR3 sequence reads: CASSLETGYNEQFF. The CDR3 DNA is TGTGCCAGCAGTTTAGAAACAGGGTACAATGAGCAGTTCTTC.

The CDR3 sequence is CASSVVDTTNSGNTIYF. CDR3 sequence (DNA): TGTGCCAGCAGCGTAGTGGACACCACTAACTCTGGAAACACCATATATTTT. The rearrangement joins TRBV9 to TRBJ1-3; a possible D gene is TRBD1 (5 bases). Deletions cut 0 bases from V and 0 bases from J, with 13 bases between. Germline V gene data show CDR1 as SGDLS and CDR2 as YYNGEE. The CDR3 covers 17 residues.